This T cell receptor beta chain was obtained from a study of CXCR3-negative and CXCR3-positive naive CD8 T cells. About the research overall: Total TRB output reached 120 million to 150 million reads, about 1.5 +/- 0.3 million per library. Study outcomes and limitations: Researchers reported similar TRBV-TRBJ usage in naive CXCR3-negative and CXCR3-positive cells, though memory differed. The study found more hydrophobic TRB CDR3s in CXCR3-positive naive cells than in CXCR3-negative naive cells.

Of note for this clonotype: Antigen unknown.

In germline, CDR1 is SQVTM, CDR2 ANQGSEA. CDR3 size: 16 residues. cDNA libraries for TRB were generated by 5' RACE incorporating UMI labels. TCRdb reprocessed the 5' RACE reads and keeps a single row for each CDR3 protein, giving no DNA. This sample's clone table lists roughly 50,000 distinct CDR3 sequences. This rearrangement joins TRBV29-1 to TRBJ2-1; TCRdb's D call, TRBD1, is unchecked because there is no DNA. This TCR derives from a human donor in good health. Some clones in this sample may be carry-over from other donors' samples. Sequenced sample: naive CXCR3+ CD8+ T cells from blood. The subset is: CD45RO-CCR7+CD27+CD95- naive CD8+ T cells expressing CXCR3 (TNR3+). CDR3 loop: CSVEDIAGQTYNEQFF.